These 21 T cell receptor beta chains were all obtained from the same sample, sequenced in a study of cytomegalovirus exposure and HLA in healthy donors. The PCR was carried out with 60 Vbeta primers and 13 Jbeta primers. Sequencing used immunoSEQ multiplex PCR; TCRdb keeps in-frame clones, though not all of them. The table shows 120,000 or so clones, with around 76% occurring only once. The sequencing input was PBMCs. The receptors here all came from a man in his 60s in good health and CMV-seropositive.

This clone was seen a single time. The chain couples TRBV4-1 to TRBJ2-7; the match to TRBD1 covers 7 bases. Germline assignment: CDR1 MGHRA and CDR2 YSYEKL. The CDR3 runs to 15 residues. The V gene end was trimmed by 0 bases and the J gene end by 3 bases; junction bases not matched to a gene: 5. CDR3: CASSQEAGTVYEQYF. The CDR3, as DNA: TGCGCCAGCAGCCAAGAGGCCGGGACAGTCTACGAGCAGTACTTC.

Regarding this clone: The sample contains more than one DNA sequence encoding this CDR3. Here the CDR3 DNA reads TGTGCCAGCAGTTGGGCACCGCTAGCGGGAGGGAGCTCTGGGGCCAACGTCCTGACTTTC. Its protein is CASSWAPLAGGSSGANVLTF. This rearrangement joins TRBV28 to TRBJ2-6, with 12 bases matching TRBD2. Looked up from germline, CDR1 is MDHEN and CDR2 is SYDVKM. The CDR3 totals 20 residues. Trimming removed 4 bases from V and 0 bases from J; junction bases left unmatched: 10.

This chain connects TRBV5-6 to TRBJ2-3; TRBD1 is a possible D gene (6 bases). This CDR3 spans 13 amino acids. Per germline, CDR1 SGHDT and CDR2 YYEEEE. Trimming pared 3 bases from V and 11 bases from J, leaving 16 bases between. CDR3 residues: CASSSTGIRWQYF. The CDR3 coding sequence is TGTGCCAGCAGCTCAACAGGGATCAGATGGCAGTATTTT.

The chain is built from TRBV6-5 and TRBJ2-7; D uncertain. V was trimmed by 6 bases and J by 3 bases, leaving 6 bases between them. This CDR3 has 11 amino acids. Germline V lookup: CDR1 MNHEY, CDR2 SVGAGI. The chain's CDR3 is CASSQNYEQYF. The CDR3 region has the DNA TGTGCCAGCAGCCAAAACTACGAGCAGTACTTC.

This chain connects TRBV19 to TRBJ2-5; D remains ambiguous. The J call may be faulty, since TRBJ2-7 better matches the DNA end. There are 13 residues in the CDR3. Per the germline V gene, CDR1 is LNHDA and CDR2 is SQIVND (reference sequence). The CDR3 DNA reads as TGTGCCAGTAGTCTGGGCATACCCTACGAGCAGTACTTC. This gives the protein CASSLGIPYEQYF.

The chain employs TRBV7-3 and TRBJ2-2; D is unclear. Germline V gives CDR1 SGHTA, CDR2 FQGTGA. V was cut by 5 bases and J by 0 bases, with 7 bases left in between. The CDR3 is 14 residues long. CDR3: CASSNPANTGELFF. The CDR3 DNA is TGTGCCAGCAGCAACCCGGCGAACACCGGGGAGCTGTTTTTT.

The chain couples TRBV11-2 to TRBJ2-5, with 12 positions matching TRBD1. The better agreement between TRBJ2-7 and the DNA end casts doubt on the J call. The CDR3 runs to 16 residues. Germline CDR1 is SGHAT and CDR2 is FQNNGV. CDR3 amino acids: CASSPPGTGGSGEQYF. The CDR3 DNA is TGTGCCAGCAGCCCTCCCGGGACAGGGGGCTCTGGCGAGCAGTACTTC.

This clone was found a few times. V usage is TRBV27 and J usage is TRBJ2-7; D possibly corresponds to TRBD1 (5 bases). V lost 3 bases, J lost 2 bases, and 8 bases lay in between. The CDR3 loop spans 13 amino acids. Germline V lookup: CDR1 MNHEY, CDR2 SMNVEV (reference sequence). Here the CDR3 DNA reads TGTGCCAGCAGTTTCTCCAGGGCCTACGAGCAGTACTTC. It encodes CASSFSRAYEQYF.

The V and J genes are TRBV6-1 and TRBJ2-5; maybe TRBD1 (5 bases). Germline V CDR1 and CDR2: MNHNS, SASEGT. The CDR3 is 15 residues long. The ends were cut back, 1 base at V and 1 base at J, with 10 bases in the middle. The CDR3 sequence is CASSEVVQVQETQYF. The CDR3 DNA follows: TGTGCCAGCAGTGAAGTGGTACAGGTCCAAGAGACCCAGTACTTC.

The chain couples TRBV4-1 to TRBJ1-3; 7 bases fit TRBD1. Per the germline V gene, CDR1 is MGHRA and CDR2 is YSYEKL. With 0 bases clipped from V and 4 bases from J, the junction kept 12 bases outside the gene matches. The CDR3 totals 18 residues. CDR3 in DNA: TGCGCCAGCAGCCAAGATATACACAGGGGCTCTTCAGGAAACACCATATATTTT. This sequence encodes CASSQDIHRGSSGNTIYF.

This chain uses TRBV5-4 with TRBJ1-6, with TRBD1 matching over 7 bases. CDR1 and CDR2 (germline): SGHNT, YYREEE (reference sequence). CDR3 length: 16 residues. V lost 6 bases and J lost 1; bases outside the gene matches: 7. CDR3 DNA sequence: TGTGCCAGCAACTCCGGGACAGATTCCTATAATTCACCCCTCCACTTT. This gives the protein CASNSGTDSYNSPLHF.

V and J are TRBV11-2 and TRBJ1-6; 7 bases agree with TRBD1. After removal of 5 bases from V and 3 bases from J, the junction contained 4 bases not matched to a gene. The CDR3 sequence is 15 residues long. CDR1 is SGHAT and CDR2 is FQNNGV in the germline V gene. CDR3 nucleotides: TGTGCCAGCAGCCCTAGACAGGGCTATAATTCACCCCTCCACTTT. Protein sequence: CASSPRQGYNSPLHF.

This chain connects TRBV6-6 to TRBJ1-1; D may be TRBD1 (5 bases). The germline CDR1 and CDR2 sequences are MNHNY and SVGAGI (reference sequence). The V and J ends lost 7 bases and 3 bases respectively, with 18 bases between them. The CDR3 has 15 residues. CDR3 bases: TGTGCCAGCAACAAAATAGGGCAGACAGACACTGAAGCTTTCTTT. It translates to CASNKIGQTDTEAFF.

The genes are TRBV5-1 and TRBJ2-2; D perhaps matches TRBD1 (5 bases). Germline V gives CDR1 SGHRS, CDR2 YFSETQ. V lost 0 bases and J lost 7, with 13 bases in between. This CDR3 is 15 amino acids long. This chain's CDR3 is CASSLEGVTVGELFF. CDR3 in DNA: TGCGCCAGCAGCTTGGAAGGGGTAACGGTCGGGGAGCTGTTTTTT.

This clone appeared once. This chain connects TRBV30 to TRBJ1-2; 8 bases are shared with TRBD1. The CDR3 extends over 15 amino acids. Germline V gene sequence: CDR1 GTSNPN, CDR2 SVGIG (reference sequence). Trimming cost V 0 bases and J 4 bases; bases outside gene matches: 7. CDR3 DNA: TGTGCCTGGAGTGTAGGGGACAGGCCAATCTATGGCTACACCTTC. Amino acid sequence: CAWSVGDRPIYGYTF.

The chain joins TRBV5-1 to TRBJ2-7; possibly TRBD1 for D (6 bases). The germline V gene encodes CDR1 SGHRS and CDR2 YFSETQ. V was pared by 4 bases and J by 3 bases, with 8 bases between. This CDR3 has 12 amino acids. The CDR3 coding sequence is TGCGCCAGCAGCGCACAGGGCTACGAGCAGTACTTC. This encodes CASSAQGYEQYF.

The CDR3 DNA reads as TGTGCCAGCAGCATGGGACAGCTGAACACTGAAGCTTTCTTT. This translates into CASSMGQLNTEAFF. The V and J genes are TRBV7-9 and TRBJ1-1; 7 bases are shared with TRBD1. The CDR3 runs to 14 residues. The trim removed 5 bases at V and 0 bases at J, leaving 3 bases unmatched. In germline, CDR1 is SEHNR, CDR2 FQNEAQ (reference sequence). Filled out from reference TRBV7-9 and TRBJ1-1, the complete variable domain reads DTGVSQNPRHKITKRGQNVTFRCDPISEHNRLYWYRQTLGQGPEFLTYFQNEAQLEKSRLLSDRFSAERPKGSFSTLEIQRTEQGDSAMYLCASSMGQLNTEAFFGQGTRLTVV.

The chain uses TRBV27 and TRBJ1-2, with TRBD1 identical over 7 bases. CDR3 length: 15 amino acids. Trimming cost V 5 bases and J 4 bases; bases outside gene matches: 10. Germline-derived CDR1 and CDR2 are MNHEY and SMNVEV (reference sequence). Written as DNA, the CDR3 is TGTGCCAGCAGTGCCGAAAGGACAGGCATCTATGGCTACACCTTC. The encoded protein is CASSAERTGIYGYTF.

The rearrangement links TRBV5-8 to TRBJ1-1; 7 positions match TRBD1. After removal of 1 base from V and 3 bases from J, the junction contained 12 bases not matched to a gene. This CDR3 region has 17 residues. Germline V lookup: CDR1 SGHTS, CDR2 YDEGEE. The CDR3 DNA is TGTGCCAGCAGCTTGTACGGCCCGACAGGGATCGACACTGAAGCTTTCTTT. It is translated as CASSLYGPTGIDTEAFF.

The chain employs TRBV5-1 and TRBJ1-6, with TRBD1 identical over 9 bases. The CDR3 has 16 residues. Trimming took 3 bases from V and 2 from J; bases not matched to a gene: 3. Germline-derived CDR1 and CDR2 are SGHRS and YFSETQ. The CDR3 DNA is TGCGCCAGCAGCTCTGGGGACAGGGCCTATAATTCACCCCTCCACTTT. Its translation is CASSSGDRAYNSPLHF.

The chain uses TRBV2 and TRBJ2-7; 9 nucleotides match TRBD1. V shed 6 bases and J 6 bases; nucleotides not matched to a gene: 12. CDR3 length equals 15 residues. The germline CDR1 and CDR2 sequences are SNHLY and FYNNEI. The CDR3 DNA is TGTGCCAGCAGCTTAGGCGGGACAGGGCACGGCGAGCAGTACTTC. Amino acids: CASSLGGTGHGEQYF.